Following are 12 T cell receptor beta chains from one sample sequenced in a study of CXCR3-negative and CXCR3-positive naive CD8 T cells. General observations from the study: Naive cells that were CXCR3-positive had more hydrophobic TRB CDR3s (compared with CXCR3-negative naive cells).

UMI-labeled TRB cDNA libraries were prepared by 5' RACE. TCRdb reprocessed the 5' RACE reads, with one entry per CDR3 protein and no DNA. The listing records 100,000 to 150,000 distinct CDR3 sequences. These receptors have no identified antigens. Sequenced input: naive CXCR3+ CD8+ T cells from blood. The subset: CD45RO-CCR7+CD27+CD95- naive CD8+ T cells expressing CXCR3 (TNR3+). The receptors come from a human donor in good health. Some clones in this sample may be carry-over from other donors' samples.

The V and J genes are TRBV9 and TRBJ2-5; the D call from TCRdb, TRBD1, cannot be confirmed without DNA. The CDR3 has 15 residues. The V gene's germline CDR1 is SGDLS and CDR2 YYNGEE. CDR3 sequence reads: CASSVEWTGRETQYF.

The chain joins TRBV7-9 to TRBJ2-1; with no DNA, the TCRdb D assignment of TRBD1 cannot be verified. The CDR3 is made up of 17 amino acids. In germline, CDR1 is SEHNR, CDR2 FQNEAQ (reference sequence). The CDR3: CASSLKSSGTSGGEQFF.

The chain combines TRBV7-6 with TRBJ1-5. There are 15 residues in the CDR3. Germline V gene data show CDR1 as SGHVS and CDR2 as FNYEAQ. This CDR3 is CASSLLTDSNQPQHF.

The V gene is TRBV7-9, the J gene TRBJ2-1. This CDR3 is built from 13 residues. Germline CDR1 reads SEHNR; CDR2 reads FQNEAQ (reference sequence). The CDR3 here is CASSFGWTNEQFF. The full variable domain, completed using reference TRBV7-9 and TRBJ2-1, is DTGVSQNPRHKITKRGQNVTFRCDPISEHNRLYWYRQTLGQGPEFLTYFQNEAQLEKSRLLSDRFSAERPKGSFSTLEIQRTEQGDSAMYLCASSFGWTNEQFFGPGTRLTVL.

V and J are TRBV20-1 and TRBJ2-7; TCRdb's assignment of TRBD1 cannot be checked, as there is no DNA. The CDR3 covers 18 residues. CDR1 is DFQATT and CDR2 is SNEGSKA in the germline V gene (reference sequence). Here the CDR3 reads CSARDPHSPGTGPYEQYF.

The CDR3 here is CASSLEGNYGYTF. The genes are TRBV5-1 and TRBJ1-2. The V gene's germline CDR1 is SGHRS and CDR2 YFSETQ. This CDR3 has 13 amino acids.

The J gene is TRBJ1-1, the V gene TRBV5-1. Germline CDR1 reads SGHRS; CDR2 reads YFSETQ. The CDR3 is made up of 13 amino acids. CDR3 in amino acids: CASSLTAGTEAFF.

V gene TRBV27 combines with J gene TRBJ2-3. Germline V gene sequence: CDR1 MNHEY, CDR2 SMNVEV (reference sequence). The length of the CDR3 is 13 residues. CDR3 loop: CASSLASTDTQYF.

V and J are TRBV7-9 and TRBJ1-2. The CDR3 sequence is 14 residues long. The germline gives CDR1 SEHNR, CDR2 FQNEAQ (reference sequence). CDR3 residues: CASSLAPTNYGYTF.

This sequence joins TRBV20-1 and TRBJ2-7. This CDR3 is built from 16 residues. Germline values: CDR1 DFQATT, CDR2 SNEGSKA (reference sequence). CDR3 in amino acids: CSARDLGQPFSYEQYF.

Here the CDR3 reads CASSPPRTGDHEVTF. The chain uses TRBV12-3 or TRBV12-4 and TRBJ1-2; TCRdb lists TRBD1, though no DNA is available to test this call. The CDR3 runs to 15 residues.

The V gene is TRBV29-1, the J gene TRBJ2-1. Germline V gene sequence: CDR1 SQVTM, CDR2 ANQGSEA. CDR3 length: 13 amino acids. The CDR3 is CSGVGGSYNEQFF.